The 14 T cell receptor beta chains reported below all come from one sample, sequenced in a study of blood T cell repertoires in COVID-19. Data came from immunoSEQ multiplex PCR; TCRdb stores just in-frame clones and leaves some out. Here the sample spans 65,000 to 90,000 clones, around 90% being singletons. The sequenced sample consisted of peripheral blood. All receptors come from a man aged 25 to 40 with acute or convalescent COVID-19.

The J gene is TRBJ1-5, the V gene TRBV5-1, with D hard to call. Trimming took off 0 bases at V and 7 bases at J, with 8 bases between the two ends. Germline assignment: CDR1 SGHRS and CDR2 YFSETQ. CDR3 size: 13 residues. This CDR3 is CASSLERGQPQHF. CDR3 coding DNA: TGCGCCAGCAGCTTGGAACGGGGACAGCCCCAGCATTTT.

The DNA for the CDR3 is TGCGCCAGCAGCTTGGCCAGTCAGGGGGCGCGTTCTAGTGAGCAGTTCTTC. Translated: CASSLASQGARSSEQFF. V usage is TRBV5-1 and J usage is TRBJ2-1, with TRBD1 identical over 8 bases. Germline trimming cut 0 bases from V and 9 bases from J; bases unmatched to any gene: 14. The germline V gene has CDR1 SGHRS and CDR2 YFSETQ. This CDR3 contains 17 residues. The entire variable domain, with the rest obtained from reference TRBV5-1 and TRBJ2-1, is as follows: KAGVTQTPRYLIKTRGQQVTLSCSPISGHRSVSWYQQTPGQGLQFLFEYFSETQRNKGNFPGRFSGRQFSNSRSEMNVSTLELGDSALYLCASSLASQGARSSEQFFGPGTRLTVL.

The V call is TRBV19, the J call TRBJ2-3, with D tentatively TRBD2 (6 bases). Trimming took off 6 bases at V and 1 base at J, with 8 bases between the two ends. Germline CDR1 is LNHDA and CDR2 is SQIVND (reference sequence). The CDR3 contains 13 residues. The CDR3 region has the DNA TGTGCCAGTAGGTCGGGGGGCACAGATACGCAGTATTTT. This gives the protein CASRSGGTDTQYF.

Only one count was recorded for this clone. This sequence joins TRBV19 and TRBJ1-5, with TRBD1 identical over 12 bases. V lost 7 bases and J lost 4; bases outside the gene matches: 2. The CDR3 is 14 amino acids. Germline loops: CDR1 LNHDA, CDR2 SQIVND (reference sequence). This chain's CDR3 is CASTGQGANQPQHF. CDR3 in DNA: TGTGCCAGTACGGGACAGGGGGCAAATCAGCCCCAGCATTTT.

The chain links TRBV7-2 to TRBJ2-1; TRBD1 matches at 8 bases. In germline, CDR1 is SGHTA, CDR2 FQGNSA. Trimming took 5 bases from V and 6 from J; bases not matched to a gene: 12. CDR3 length: 16 residues. CDR3 sequence (DNA): TGTGCCAGCAGCGTACTCTCCGGGACAGGACGCAATGAGCAGTTCTTC. Protein sequence: CASSVLSGTGRNEQFF.

The chain couples TRBV24-1 to TRBJ2-5, with TRBD2 matching 7 bases. CDR1 is KGHDR, CDR2 SFDVKD, per germline. The CDR3 spans 18 residues. V lost 5 bases to trimming and J lost 5 bases; unmatched junction nucleotides: 19. The CDR3 reads CATSAASREHAGDETQYF. CDR3 DNA sequence: TGTGCCACCAGTGCCGCCTCCCGGGAGCACGCGGGAGATGAGACCCAGTACTTC.

The CDR3 sequence is CASSRGGAQEKLFF. CDR3 coding DNA: TGTGCCAGCTCCCGGGGGGGAGCCCAAGAAAAACTGTTTTTT. The V gene is TRBV27, the J gene TRBJ1-4; tentative D call: TRBD1 (5 bases). Per germline, CDR1 MNHEY and CDR2 SMNVEV (reference sequence). The germline V and J ends were trimmed by 8 bases and 8 bases, with 18 bases remaining between them. This CDR3 has 14 amino acids.

This sequence joins TRBV9 and TRBJ1-1, with TRBD1 identical over 10 bases. CDR1 and CDR2 (germline): SGDLS, YYNGEE. V gave up 3 bases and J gave up 0 bases; unmatched junction bases: 5. CDR3 size: 16 residues. The CDR3 sequence: CASSGGQGFLNTEAFF. The DNA for the CDR3 is TGTGCCAGCAGCGGGGGACAGGGGTTCCTGAACACTGAAGCTTTCTTT.

The genes are TRBV19 and TRBJ1-5; D is unresolved. Trimming pared 7 bases from V and 7 bases from J, leaving 23 bases between. CDR1 and CDR2 (germline): LNHDA, SQIVND (reference sequence). CDR3 length equals 16 residues. CDR3 DNA sequence: TGTGCCAGTAAAGTTAGATGGGCTGACATAAGCCAGCCCCAGCATTTT. It encodes CASKVRWADISQPQHF.

This clone was seen a handful of times. This chain links TRBV9 with TRBJ2-7; 7 bases are a match to TRBD2. The CDR3 loop spans 15 amino acids. Germline V gene lookup returns CDR1 SGDLS and CDR2 YYNGEE. The junction had 3 bases not matched to a gene; V was cut back by 0 bases and J by 0 bases. The CDR3, as DNA: TGTGCCAGCAGCGTAGCGGGAGGCCCCTCCTACGAGCAGTACTTC. Amino acid sequence: CASSVAGGPSYEQYF.

The chain combines TRBV5-4 with TRBJ1-6, with 8 nucleotides matching TRBD1. Trimming removed 5 bases from V and 6 bases from J; junction bases left unmatched: 7. CDR1 and CDR2 (germline): SGHNT, YYREEE (reference sequence). The CDR3 consists of 15 residues. This CDR3 is CASSSTGGINSPLHF. The DNA for the CDR3 is TGTGCCAGCAGTAGTACAGGGGGGATTAATTCACCCCTCCACTTT. The variable domain in full, with the rest retrieved from reference TRBV5-4 and TRBJ1-6, is ETGVTQSPTHLIKTRGQQVTLRCSSQSGHNTVSWYQQALGQGPQFIFQYYREEENGRGNFPPRFSGLQFPNYSSELNVNALELDDSALYLCASSSTGGINSPLHFGNGTRLTVT.

The table lists this clone with a count of one. The J gene is TRBJ2-5, the V gene TRBV9; 9 nucleotides line up with TRBD1. The CDR3 spans 15 residues. The germline CDR1 and CDR2 sequences are SGDLS and YYNGEE. Trimming took 0 bases from V and 5 from J; bases not matched to a gene: 5. CDR3 DNA sequence: TGTGCCAGCAGCGTAGATCACAGGGGGCGCGAGACCCAGTACTTC. This translates into CASSVDHRGRETQYF.

The chain is built from TRBV10-3 and TRBJ1-6; D not resolved. The length of the CDR3 is 14 residues. Germline CDR1 and CDR2: ENHRY and SYGVKD. The V end was cut by 6 bases, the J end by 7 bases, with 13 bases between. The CDR3 DNA sequence: TGTGCCATCAGCGCACGGGAACTCAATTCACCCCTCCACTTT. It codes for CAISARELNSPLHF.

V gene TRBV29-1 combines with J gene TRBJ2-1, with 8 bases fitting TRBD2. The length of the CDR3 is 15 residues. Germline assignment: CDR1 SQVTM and CDR2 ANQGSEA. Unmatched junction bases numbered 19, after V lost 8 bases and J lost 10 bases. CDR3 amino acids: CSLGLPGLGFGEQFF. The CDR3 nucleotides are TGCAGCCTGGGGCTCCCGGGACTAGGGTTCGGCGAGCAGTTCTTC.